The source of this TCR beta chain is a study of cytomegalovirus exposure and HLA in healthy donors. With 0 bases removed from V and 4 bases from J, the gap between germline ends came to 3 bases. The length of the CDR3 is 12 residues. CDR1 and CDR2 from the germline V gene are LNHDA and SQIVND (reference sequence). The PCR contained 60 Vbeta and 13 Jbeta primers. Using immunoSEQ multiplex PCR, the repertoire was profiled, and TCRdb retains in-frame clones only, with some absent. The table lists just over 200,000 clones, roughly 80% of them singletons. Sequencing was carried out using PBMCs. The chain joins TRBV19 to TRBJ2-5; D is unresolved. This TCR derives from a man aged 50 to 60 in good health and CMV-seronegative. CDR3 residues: CASSIERETQYF. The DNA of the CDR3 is TGTGCCAGTAGTATAGAGAGAGAGACCCAGTACTTC. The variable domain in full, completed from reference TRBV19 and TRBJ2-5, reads DGGITQSPKYLFRKEGQNVTLSCEQNLNHDAMYWYRQDPGQGLRLIYYSQIVNDFQKGDIAEGYSVSREKKESFPLTVTSAQKNPTAFYLCASSIERETQYFGPGTRLLVL.